This T cell receptor beta chain was recorded in a study of T cell responses to AZD1222 COVID-19 vaccine (dated by TCRdb to the early 2020s). Notes on the research overall: A total of 230 to 250 trial participants underwent TCR sequencing, of whom 207 had received two doses of AZD1222 and some 26 had received two doses of the MenACWY control vaccine. Trial participants were enrolled by age into subgroups of 18-55, 56-69 and 70-plus years, and around 140, 26 and 57 TCR-sequenced participants, respectively, were included in these subgroups.

Broader findings and caveats from the paper: Conclusions about previously exposed vaccinees are limited because only six or seven AZD1222 recipients were SARS-CoV-2 seropositive at baseline. Nearly half of unique spike-specific TCRs reportedly recognized epitopes outside regions mutated in the B.1.351 and B.1.1.7 variants. Most participants were white British and females outnumbered males, and the authors suggested that clonal diversity may have been underestimated. The vaccine-associated CD4 TCRs covered the entire spike protein, and the dominant responses fell in regions 160-218 and 743-854. The 56-69-year group was small, and its depth increase did not reach significance, likely because of low power. Spike-specific TCR breadth and depth rose significantly after two AZD1222 doses compared with day 0 and with MenACWY recipients. No day 14 peak-response samples were available, so repertoires were characterized only after the peak T cell response.

The CDR3 regions of human TCRbeta chains were analyzed by immunosequencing. In the authors' own workflow: Repertoire TCRs were checked for matches against a reference library of SARS-CoV-2-specific TCRs that had been generated using the MIRA antigen-specificity platform. Breadth meant the fraction of unique TCRs that were SARS-CoV-2-associated, whereas depth meant the fraction of total T cells that were SARS-CoV-2-associated. Using the MIRA data, each spike-specific TCR was assigned both to the spike region to which the TCR was reactive and to a CD4 or CD8 class. Log10-transformed breadth and depth values were compared by one-way ANOVA with Sidak's multiple comparisons tests. TCRdb mirrors the immuneACCESS table, restricted to in-frame sequences. Some clones are absent from its copies; in checked studies, under half trace to an unresolved V gene, and the reason for the others is unknown. V, J and clone size derive from that table, while D and trimming were established from the DNA sequence. This sample has tens of thousands of clones in its table, and approximately 88% of those were observed once. Jointly, the top ten make up 10% of the sample.

The CDR3 contains 14 residues, cysteine and phenylalanine counted. The only DNA kept is the CDR3, 42 bases in frame from the first base. Trimming at the junction amounts to 3 bases on V and 3 bases on J, and the germline ends lie 12 bases apart. The germline V gene (reference sequence) gives CDR1 as SEHNR and CDR2 as FQNEAQ. The time point tag for this specimen amounts to: about 28 days (+/-7) after the second vaccine dose. Explained via the paper, the treatment or condition label denotes: meningococcal conjugate vaccine given as trial control. Vaccinee samples were obtained from the UK trials COV001 and COV002, which included a single-blind randomized controlled phase 2/3 trial of AZD1222 (ChAdOx1 nCoV-19) in healthy adults. For TCRbeta chain sequencing, PBMC samples were collected from trial participants at day 0 and at day 28 after the second dose. This clone showed up just a few times. No cognate antigen has been identified for it. Per-base qualities were not stored, and no clone one base away is much larger.

This sample comprised peripheral blood, obtained 28 days after the second dose of the MenACWY control vaccine. This sequence originates from an adult who received the MenACWY meningococcal vaccine as a control. The chain was built from TRBV7-9 and TRBJ2-7; TRBD2 is a weak D gene call, 6 bases matching. CDR3 region: CASSLTDGGYEQYF. The sequenced DNA is TGTGCCAGCAGCTTGACGGACGGGGGCTACGAGCAGTACTTC.